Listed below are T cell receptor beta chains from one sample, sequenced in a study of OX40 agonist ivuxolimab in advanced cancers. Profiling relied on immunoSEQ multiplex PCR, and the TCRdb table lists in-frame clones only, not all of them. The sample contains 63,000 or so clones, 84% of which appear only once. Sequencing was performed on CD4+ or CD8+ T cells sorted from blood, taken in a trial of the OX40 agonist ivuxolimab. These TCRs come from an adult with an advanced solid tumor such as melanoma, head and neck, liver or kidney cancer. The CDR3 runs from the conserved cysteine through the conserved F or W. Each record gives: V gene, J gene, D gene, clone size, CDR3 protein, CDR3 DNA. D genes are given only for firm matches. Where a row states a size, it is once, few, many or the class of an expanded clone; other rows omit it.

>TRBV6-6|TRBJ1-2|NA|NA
CASKTELYGYTF
TGTGCCAGCAAGACCGAGCTCTATGGCTACACCTTC
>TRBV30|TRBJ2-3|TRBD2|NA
CAWSVPAGRTDTQYF
TGTGCCTGGAGTGTACCAGCGGGGAGGACAGATACGCAGTATTTT
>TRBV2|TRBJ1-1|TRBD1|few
CASRGATGGTEAFF
TGTGCCAGCAGAGGTGCTACAGGGGGCACTGAAGCTTTCTTT
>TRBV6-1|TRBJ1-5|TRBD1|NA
CASSGRDSLINQPQHF
TGTGCCAGCAGTGGACGGGACAGCCTTATCAATCAGCCCCAGCATTTT
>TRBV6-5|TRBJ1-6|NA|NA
CASSFRDEDSPLHF
TGTGCCAGCAGTTTCCGGGACGAAGATTCACCCCTCCACTTT
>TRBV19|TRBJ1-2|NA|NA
CASSISVGAKYGYTF
TGTGCCAGTAGTATCTCAGTAGGGGCGAAGTATGGCTACACCTTC
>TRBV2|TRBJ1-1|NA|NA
CASSERETMNTEAFF
TGTGCCAGCAGTGAAAGGGAAACAATGAACACTGAAGCTTTCTTT
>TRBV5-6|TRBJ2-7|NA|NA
CASSLDTGTGYEQYF
TGTGCCAGCAGCTTGGATACGGGTACGGGCTACGAGCAGTACTTC
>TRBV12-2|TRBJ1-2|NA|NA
CASRPRTENYGYTF
TGTGCAAGTCGCCCGCGGACAGAAAACTATGGCTACACCTTC
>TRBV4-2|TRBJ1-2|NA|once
CASSQWEGLSNYGYTF
TGTGCCAGCAGCCAATGGGAAGGGTTATCTAACTATGGCTACACCTTC
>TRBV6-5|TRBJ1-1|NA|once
CASTQLFGPFPLLF
TGTGCCAGCACCCAGTTGTTCGGGCCCTTCCCGCTTTTATTT
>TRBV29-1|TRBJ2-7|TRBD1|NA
CSGGQGAYEQYF
TGCAGCGGGGGACAGGGGGCCTACGAGCAGTACTTC
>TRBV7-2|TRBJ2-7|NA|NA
CASSLQAGSEQYF
TGTGCCAGCAGCCTCCAGGCGGGTTCCGAGCAGTACTTC
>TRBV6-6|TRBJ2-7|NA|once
CASSYGRLAYEQYF
TGTGCCAGCAGTTACGGCCGTCTGGCCTACGAGCAGTACTTC
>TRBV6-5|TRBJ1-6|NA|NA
CASSYLRYNSPLHF
TGTGCCAGCAGTTACCTCCGGTATAATTCACCCCTCCACTTT
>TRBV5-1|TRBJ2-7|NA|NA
CASSHRTGSYEQYF
TGCGCCAGCAGCCACCGGACGGGCTCCTACGAGCAGTACTTC
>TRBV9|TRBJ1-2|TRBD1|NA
CASSPEGAGVGYGYTF
TGTGCCAGCAGCCCCGAGGGGGCGGGGGTGGGCTATGGCTACACCTTC
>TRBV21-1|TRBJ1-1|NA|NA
CASSKGGGKRAEAFF
TGTGCCAGCAGCAAAGGAGGCGGCAAGCGCGCTGAAGCTTTCTTT
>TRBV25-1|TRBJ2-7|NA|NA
CASRECDCSSYEQYF
TGTGCCTCCCGAGAGTGCGACTGCAGCTCCTACGAGCAGTACTTC
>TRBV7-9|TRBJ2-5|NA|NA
CASSPRGSYQETQYF
TGTGCCAGCAGCCCACGAGGGAGTTACCAAGAGACCCAGTACTTC
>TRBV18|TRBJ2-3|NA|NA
CASSPRKGPPDTQYF
TGTGCCAGCTCACCAAGGAAGGGTCCCCCAGATACGCAGTATTTT
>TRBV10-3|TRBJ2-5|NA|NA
CAISPRGGETQYF
TGTGCCATCAGCCCCAGGGGTGGAGAGACCCAGTACTTC
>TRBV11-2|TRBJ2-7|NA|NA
CASRPDGRSYEQYF
TGTGCCAGCAGACCCGACGGTCGCTCCTACGAGCAGTACTTC
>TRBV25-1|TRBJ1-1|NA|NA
CASSESGENTEAFF
TGTGCCAGCAGTGAATCGGGGGAAAACACTGAAGCTTTCTTT
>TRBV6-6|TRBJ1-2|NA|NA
CASRGRVGYTF
TGTGCCAGCAGGGGCAGGGTTGGCTACACCTTC
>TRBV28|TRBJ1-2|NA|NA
CASSLRAGHGYTF
TGTGCCAGCAGTTTAAGGGCAGGGCATGGCTACACCTTC
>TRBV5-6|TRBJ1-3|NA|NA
CASSPGGSSGNTIYF
TGTGCCAGCAGCCCAGGAGGGAGCTCTGGAAACACCATATATTTT
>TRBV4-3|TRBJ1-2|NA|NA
CASSQDQGHYGYTF
TGCGCCAGCAGCCAAGATCAAGGGCACTATGGCTACACCTTC
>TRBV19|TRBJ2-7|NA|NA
CASSIRRDDYEQYF
TGTGCCAGTAGTATACGAAGGGATGACTACGAGCAGTACTTC
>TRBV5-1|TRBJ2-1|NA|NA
CASSIRDGNEQFF
TGCGCCAGCAGCATCCGGGACGGCAATGAGCAGTTCTTC
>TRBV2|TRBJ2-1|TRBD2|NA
CASSEGLATYNEQFF
TGTGCCAGCAGTGAAGGACTAGCGACCTACAATGAGCAGTTCTTC
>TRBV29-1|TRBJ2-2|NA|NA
CSVLTGNTGELFF
TGCAGCGTGTTGACAGGAAACACCGGGGAGCTGTTTTTT
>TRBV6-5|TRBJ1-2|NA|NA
CASSSDRTYGYTF
TGTGCCAGCAGTTCCGACAGGACCTATGGCTACACCTTC
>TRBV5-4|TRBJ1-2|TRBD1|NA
CASSSLTGGYGYTF
TGTGCCAGCAGCTCGCTGACAGGGGGTTATGGCTACACCTTC
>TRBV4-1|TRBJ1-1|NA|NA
CASSHPGVGNTEAFF
TGCGCCAGCAGCCACCCTGGGGTGGGGAACACTGAAGCTTTCTTT
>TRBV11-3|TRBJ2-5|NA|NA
CASSLSADETQYF
TGTGCCAGCAGCTTAAGCGCAGATGAGACCCAGTACTTC
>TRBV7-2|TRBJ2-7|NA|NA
CASSLIPSYEQYF
TGTGCCAGCAGCTTAATTCCGTCCTACGAGCAGTACTTC
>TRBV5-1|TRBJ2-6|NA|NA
CASSLGNSGANVLTF
TGCGCCAGCAGCTTGGGGAACTCTGGGGCCAACGTCCTGACTTTC
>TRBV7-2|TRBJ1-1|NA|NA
CASSFSGYVAGDTEAFF
TGTGCCAGCAGCTTTAGTGGTTACGTGGCAGGGGACACTGAAGCTTTCTTT
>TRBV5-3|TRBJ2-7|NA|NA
CARSLTTKPNYYEQYF
TGTGCCAGAAGCTTGACTACTAAACCCAACTACTACGAGCAGTACTTC
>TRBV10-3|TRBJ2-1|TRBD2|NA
CAISDSGGYNEQFF
TGTGCCATCAGTGATAGCGGGGGGTACAATGAGCAGTTCTTC
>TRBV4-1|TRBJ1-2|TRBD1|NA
CASSQVGTGGHYGYTF
TGCGCCAGCAGCCAAGTCGGGACAGGGGGCCATTATGGCTACACCTTC
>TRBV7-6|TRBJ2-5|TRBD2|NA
CASSSSGLAAETQYF
TGTGCCAGCAGTTCATCCGGACTAGCGGCAGAGACCCAGTACTTC
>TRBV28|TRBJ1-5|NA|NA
CASSLWQDHQPQHF
TGTGCCAGCAGTTTATGGCAGGACCATCAGCCCCAGCATTTT
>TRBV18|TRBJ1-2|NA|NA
CASSPRTNRDGYTF
TGTGCCAGCTCACCACGGACCAACAGGGACGGCTACACCTTC
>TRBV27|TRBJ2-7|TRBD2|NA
CASSHLRPGLAGDTYEQYF
TGTGCCAGCAGTCACCTCAGACCGGGACTAGCGGGAGATACTTACGAGCAGTACTTC
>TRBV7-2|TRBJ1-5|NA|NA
CASSSREGNQPQHF
TGTGCCAGCAGCTCCCGCGAGGGCAATCAGCCCCAGCATTTT
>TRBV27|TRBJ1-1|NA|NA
CASSLSGGKGTEAFF
TGTGCCAGCAGTTTATCGGGGGGCAAAGGTACTGAAGCTTTCTTT
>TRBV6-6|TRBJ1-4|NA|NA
CASSYSPRTANEKLFF
TGTGCCAGCAGTTACTCACCCAGAACGGCTAATGAAAAACTGTTTTTT
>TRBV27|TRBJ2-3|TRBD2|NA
CASSLTAPSGGTDTQYF
TGTGCCAGCAGTTTAACCGCCCCTAGCGGGGGGACAGATACGCAGTATTTT
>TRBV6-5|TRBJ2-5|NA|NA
CASSYQSRGETQYF
TGTGCCAGCAGTTACCAGTCGAGAGGGGAGACCCAGTACTTC
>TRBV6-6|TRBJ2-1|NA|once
CASSRREAEQFF
TGTGCCAGCAGTCGCAGGGAGGCTGAGCAGTTCTTC
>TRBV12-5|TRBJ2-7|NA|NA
CASGLVPGLGLDPRASLYEQYF
TGTGCTAGTGGTTTGGTACCAGGTCTAGGCCTGGATCCTAGAGCTTCTCTCTACGAGCAGTACTTC